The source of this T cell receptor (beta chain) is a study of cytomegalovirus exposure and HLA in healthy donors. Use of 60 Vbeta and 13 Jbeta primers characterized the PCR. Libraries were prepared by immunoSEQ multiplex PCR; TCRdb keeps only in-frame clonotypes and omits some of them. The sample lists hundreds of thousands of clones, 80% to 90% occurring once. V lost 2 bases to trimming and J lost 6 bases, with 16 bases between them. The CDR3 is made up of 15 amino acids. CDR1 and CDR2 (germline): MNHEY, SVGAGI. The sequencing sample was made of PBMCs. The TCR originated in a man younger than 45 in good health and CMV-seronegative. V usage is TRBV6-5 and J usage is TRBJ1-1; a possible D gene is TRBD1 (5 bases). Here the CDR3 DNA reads TGTGCCAGCAGTTACGCCACAGGATTATGGGCTGAAGCTTTCTTT. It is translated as CASSYATGLWAEAFF.